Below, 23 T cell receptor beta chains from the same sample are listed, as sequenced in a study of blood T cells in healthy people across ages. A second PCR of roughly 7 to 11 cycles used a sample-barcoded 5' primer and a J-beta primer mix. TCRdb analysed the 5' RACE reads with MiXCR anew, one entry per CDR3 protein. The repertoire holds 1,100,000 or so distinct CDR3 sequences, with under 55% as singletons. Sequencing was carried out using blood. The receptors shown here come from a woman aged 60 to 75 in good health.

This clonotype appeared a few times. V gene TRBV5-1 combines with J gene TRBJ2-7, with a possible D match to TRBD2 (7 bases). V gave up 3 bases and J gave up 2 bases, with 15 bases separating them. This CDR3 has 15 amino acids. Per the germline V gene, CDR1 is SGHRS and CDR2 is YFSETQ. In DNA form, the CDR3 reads TGCGCCAGCAGCTCGAGGGAGGGGGGCGCCTACGAGCAGTACTTC. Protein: CASSSREGGAYEQYF.

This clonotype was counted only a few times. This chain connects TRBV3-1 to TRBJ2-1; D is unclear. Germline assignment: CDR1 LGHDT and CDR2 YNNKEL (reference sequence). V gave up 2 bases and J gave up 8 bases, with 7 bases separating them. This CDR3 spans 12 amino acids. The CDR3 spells CASSQTSDEQFF. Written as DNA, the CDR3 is TGTGCCAGCAGCCAAACATCCGATGAGCAGTTCTTC.

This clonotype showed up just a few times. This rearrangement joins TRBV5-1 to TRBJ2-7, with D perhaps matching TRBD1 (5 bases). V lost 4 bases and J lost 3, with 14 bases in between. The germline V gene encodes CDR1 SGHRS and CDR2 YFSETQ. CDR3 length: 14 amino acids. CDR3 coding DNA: TGCGCCAGCAGCCAAGGAAGGGGATTCTACGAGCAGTACTTC. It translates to CASSQGRGFYEQYF.

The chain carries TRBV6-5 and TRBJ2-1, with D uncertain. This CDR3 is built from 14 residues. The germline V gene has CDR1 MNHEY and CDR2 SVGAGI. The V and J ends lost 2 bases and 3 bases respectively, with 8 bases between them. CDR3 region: CASSYDIYYNEQFF. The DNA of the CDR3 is TGTGCCAGCAGTTACGACATCTACTACAATGAGCAGTTCTTC.

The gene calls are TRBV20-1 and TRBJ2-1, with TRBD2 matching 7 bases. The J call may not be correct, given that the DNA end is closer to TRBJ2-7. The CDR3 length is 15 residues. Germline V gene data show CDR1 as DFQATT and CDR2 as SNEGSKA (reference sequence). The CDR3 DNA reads TGCAGTGCTACACCCGGGAGCGGGAATTACAATGAGCAGTACTTC. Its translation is CSATPGSGNYNEQYF.

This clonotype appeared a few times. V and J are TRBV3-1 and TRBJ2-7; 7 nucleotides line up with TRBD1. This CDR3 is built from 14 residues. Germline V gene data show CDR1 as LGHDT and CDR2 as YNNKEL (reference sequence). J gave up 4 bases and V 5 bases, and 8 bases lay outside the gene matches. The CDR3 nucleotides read TGTGCCAGCAGCTTAGCAGGGGGATTATACGAGCAGTACTTC. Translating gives CASSLAGGLYEQYF.

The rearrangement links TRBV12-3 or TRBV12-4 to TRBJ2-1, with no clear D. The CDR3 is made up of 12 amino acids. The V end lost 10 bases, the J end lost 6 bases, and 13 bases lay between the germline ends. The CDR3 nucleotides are TGTGCCAATAAGGATAACGGCAATGAGCAGTTCTTC. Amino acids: CANKDNGNEQFF.

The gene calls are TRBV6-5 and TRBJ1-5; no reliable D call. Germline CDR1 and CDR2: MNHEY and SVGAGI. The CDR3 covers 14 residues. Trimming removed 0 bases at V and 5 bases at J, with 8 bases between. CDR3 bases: TGTGCCAGCAGTTACTCTAGTGGGGATCAGCCCCAGCATTTT. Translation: CASSYSSGDQPQHF.

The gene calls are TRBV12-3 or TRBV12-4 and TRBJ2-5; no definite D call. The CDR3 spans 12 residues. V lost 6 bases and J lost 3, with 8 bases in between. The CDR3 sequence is CASSYIEETQYF. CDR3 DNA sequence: TGTGCCAGCAGCTACATCGAAGAGACCCAGTACTTC.

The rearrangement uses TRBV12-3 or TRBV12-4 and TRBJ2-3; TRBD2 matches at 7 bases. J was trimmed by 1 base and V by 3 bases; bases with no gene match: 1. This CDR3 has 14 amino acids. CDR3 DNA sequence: TGTGCCAGCAGTTTTACTAGCGGCACAGATACGCAGTATTTT. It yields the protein CASSFTSGTDTQYF.

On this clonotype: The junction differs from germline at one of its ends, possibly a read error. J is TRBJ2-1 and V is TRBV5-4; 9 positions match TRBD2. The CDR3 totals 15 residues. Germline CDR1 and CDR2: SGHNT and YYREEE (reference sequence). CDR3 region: CVSSLLAGGIHEQFF. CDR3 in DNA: TGTGTCAGCAGCTTGCTTGCGGGAGGGATCCATGAGCAGTTCTTC.

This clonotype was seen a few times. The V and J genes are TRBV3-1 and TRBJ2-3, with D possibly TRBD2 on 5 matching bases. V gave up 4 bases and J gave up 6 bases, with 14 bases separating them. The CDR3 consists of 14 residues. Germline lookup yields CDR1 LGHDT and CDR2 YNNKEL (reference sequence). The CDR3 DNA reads TGTGCCAGCAGCCCCTACTCCGGCGGGGATACGCAGTATTTT. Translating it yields CASSPYSGGDTQYF.

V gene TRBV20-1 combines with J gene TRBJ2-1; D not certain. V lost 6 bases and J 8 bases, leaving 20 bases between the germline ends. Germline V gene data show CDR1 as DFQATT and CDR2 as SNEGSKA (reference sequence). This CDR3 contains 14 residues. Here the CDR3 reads CSAKRFRIDDEQFF. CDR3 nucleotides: TGCAGTGCGAAAAGATTTAGGATTGACGATGAGCAGTTCTTC.

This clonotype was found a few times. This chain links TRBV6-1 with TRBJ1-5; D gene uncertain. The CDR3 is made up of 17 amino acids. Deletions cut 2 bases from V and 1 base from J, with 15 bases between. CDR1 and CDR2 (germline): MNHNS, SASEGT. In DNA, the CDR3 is TGTGCCAGCAGTGAACGGCAGGTAGTTCTAAGCAATCAGCCCCAGCATTTT. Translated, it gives CASSERQVVLSNQPQHF.

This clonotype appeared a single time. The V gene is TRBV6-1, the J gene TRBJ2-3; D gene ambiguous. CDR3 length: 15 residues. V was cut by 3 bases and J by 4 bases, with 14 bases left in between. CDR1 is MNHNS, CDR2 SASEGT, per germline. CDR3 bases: TGTGCCAGCAGTGACCGTCATATCAGCCCAGATACGCAGTATTTT. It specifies CASSDRHISPDTQYF.

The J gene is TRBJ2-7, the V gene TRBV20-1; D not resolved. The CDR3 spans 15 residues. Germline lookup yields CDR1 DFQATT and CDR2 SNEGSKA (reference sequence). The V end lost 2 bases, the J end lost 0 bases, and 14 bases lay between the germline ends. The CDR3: CSARKMGPSSYEQYF. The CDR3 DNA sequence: TGCAGTGCTAGAAAAATGGGCCCTAGCTCCTACGAGCAGTACTTC.

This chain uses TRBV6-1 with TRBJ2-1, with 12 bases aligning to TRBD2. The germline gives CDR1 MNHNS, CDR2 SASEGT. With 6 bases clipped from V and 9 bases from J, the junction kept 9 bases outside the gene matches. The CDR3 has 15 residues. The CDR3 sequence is CASSLTSGSSAEQFF. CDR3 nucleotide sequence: TGTGCCAGCAGCTTGACTAGCGGGAGTTCGGCTGAGCAGTTCTTC.

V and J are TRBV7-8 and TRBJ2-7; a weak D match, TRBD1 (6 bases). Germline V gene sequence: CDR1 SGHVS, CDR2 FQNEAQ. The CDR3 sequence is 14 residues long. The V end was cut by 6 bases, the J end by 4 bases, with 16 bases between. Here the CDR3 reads CASSSLGASYEQYF. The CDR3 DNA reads TGTGCCAGCAGTTCGTTGGGGGCTTCTTACGAGCAGTACTTC.

DNA for the CDR3: TGTGCCAGCTCACCACTCAACAGGGTTTGGGAAGAGACCCAGTACTTC. Its translation is CASSPLNRVWEETQYF. V and J are TRBV18 and TRBJ2-5, with TRBD1 as a possible D gene (6 bases). In germline, CDR1 is KGHSH, CDR2 LQKENI. V lost 1 base and J 3 bases, leaving 15 bases between the germline ends. There are 16 residues in the CDR3.

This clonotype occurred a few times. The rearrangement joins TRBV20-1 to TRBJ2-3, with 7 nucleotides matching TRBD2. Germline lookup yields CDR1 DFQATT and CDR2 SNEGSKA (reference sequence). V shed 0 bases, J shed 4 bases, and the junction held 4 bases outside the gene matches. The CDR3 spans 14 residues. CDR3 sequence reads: CSAREAGASDTQYF. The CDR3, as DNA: TGCAGTGCTAGAGAGGCGGGAGCCTCAGATACGCAGTATTTT.

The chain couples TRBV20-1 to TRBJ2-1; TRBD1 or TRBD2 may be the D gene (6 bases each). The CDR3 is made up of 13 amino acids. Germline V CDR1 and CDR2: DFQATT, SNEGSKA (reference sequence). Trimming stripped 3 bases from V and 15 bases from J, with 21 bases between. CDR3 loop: CSARPPLGGPVFF. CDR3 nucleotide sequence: TGCAGTGCTAGGCCACCCCTTGGGGGGCCAGTGTTCTTC.

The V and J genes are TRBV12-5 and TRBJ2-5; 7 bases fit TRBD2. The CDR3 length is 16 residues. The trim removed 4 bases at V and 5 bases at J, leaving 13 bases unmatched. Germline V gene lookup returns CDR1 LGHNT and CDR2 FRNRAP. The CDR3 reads CASGSTGLEARETQYF. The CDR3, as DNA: TGTGCTAGTGGTTCGACCGGACTAGAGGCTAGGGAGACCCAGTACTTC.

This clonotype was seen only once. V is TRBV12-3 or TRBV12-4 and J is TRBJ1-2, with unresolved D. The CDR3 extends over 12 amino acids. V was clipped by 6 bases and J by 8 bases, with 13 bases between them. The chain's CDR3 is CASRAAGGGYTF. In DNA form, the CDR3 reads TGTGCCAGCAGGGCGGCGGGTGGCGGCTACACCTTC.